The rows below give T cell receptor beta chains drawn from one sample of a study of T cell changes during pregnancy in multiple sclerosis. Clones were read by immunoSEQ multiplex PCR, and TCRdb kept only the in-frame ones, dropping some. The data contain about 100,000 clones, about 94% of them singletons. The sequencing here drew on peripheral blood, taken before pregnancy. Receptors were obtained from a female donor with multiple sclerosis, enrolled in a pregnancy study. The CDR3 runs from the conserved cysteine through the conserved F or W. The D gene is left open where the match is weak. Clone size is stated in some rows and not others, as once, few, many or a class when expanded.

J: TRBJ2-1; D: TRBD2; V: TRBV27; size: -; CDR3: CASSLPPGGGNNEQFF; DNA: TGTGCCAGCAGTTTACCCCCTGGCGGGGGGAACAATGAGCAGTTCTTC
J: TRBJ2-7; D: TRBD1; V: TRBV10-3; size: -; CDR3: CAISGDRGVDEQYF; DNA: TGTGCCATCAGTGGGGACAGGGGGGTTGACGAGCAGTACTTC
J: TRBJ1-1; D: -; V: TRBV19; size: once; CDR3: CASSPGGAGNTEAFF; DNA: TGTGCCAGTAGTCCAGGTGGCGCGGGGAACACTGAAGCTTTCTTT
J: TRBJ2-2; D: -; V: TRBV7-2; size: -; CDR3: CASRRTGRTGELFF; DNA: TGTGCCAGCAGGCGTACAGGGAGAACCGGGGAGCTGTTTTTT
J: TRBJ1-3; D: -; V: TRBV28; size: -; CDR3: CASSLAYTIYF; DNA: TGTGCCAGCAGTTTAGCGTACACCATATATTTT
J: TRBJ1-1; D: -; V: TRBV4-3; size: -; CDR3: CASSQGWGRNTEAFF; DNA: TGCGCCAGCAGCCAAGGATGGGGGCGGAACACTGAAGCTTTCTTT
J: TRBJ1-4; D: -; V: TRBV5-8; size: -; CDR3: CASSLEELANEKLFF; DNA: TGTGCCAGCAGCTTGGAGGAGTTGGCAAATGAAAAACTGTTTTTT
J: TRBJ1-1; D: TRBD1; V: TRBV5-1; size: -; CDR3: CASSSRRQGAEGTEAFF; DNA: TGCGCCAGCAGCTCAAGGAGGCAGGGGGCAGAGGGCACTGAAGCTTTCTTT
J: TRBJ2-7; D: -; V: TRBV5-4; size: -; CDR3: CASSRPGVISYEQYF; DNA: TGTGCCAGCAGTCGCCCAGGGGTCATCTCCTACGAGCAGTACTTC
J: TRBJ2-1; D: -; V: TRBV5-1; size: once; CDR3: CASSYGNSYNEQFF; DNA: TGCGCCAGCAGCTACGGGAACTCCTACAATGAGCAGTTCTTC
J: TRBJ1-4; D: TRBD1; V: TRBV19; size: -; CDR3: CASRGSTNEKLFF; DNA: TGTGCCTCCAGGGGGTCAACTAATGAAAAACTGTTTTTT
J: TRBJ2-7; D: -; V: TRBV27; size: -; CDR3: CASSSTEIEQYF; DNA: TGTGCCAGCAGCTCCACAGAGATCGAGCAGTACTTC
J: TRBJ2-7; D: TRBD2; V: TRBV18; size: -; CDR3: CASSPPGTSGTHEQYF; DNA: TGTGCCAGCTCACCGCCAGGGACTAGCGGTACCCACGAGCAGTACTTC
J: TRBJ1-4; D: -; V: TRBV6-6; size: -; CDR3: CASSSPDATNEKLFF; DNA: TGTGCCAGCAGTTCTCCAGATGCAACTAATGAAAAACTGTTTTTT
J: TRBJ1-5; D: -; V: TRBV19; size: -; CDR3: CASSAGWGDQPQHF; DNA: TGTGCCAGTAGTGCCGGCTGGGGGGATCAGCCCCAGCATTTT
J: TRBJ2-2; D: TRBD2; V: TRBV18; size: -; CDR3: CASSPGTSGIYTGELFF; DNA: TGTGCCAGCTCACCGGGGACTAGCGGGATATACACCGGGGAGCTGTTTTTT
J: TRBJ2-7; D: TRBD2; V: TRBV11-2; size: once; CDR3: CASSEKGTSIFYEQYF; DNA: TGTGCCAGCAGCGAGAAGGGGACTAGCATTTTCTACGAGCAGTACTTC
J: TRBJ2-7; D: -; V: TRBV28; size: -; CDR3: CASSSPRSWSYEQYF; DNA: TGTGCCAGCAGTAGCCCGCGGAGTTGGTCCTACGAGCAGTACTTC
J: TRBJ1-1; D: -; V: TRBV15; size: -; CDR3: CATSRRGTEAFF; DNA: TGTGCCACCAGCAGACGAGGTACTGAAGCTTTCTTT
J: TRBJ2-3; D: -; V: TRBV5-1; size: -; CDR3: CASSLRTDTDTQYF; DNA: TGCGCCAGCAGCTTGAGGACAGACACAGATACGCAGTATTTT
J: TRBJ2-1; D: TRBD1; V: TRBV9; size: -; CDR3: CASSVEQGARYNEQFF; DNA: TGTGCCAGCAGCGTAGAGCAGGGGGCGCGATACAATGAGCAGTTCTTC
J: TRBJ1-4; D: TRBD1; V: TRBV25-1; size: -; CDR3: CASSESLDRVNEKLFF; DNA: TGTGCCAGCAGTGAATCTCTGGACAGGGTGAATGAAAAACTGTTTTTT
J: TRBJ1-2; D: -; V: TRBV20-1; size: -; CDR3: CSARGMYGYTF; DNA: TGCAGTGCCCGAGGGATGTATGGCTACACCTTC
J: TRBJ1-5; D: TRBD1; V: TRBV7-9; size: -; CDR3: CASSKDRAFNQPQHF; DNA: TGTGCCAGCAGCAAGGACAGGGCATTCAATCAGCCCCAGCATTTT
J: TRBJ2-1; D: TRBD1; V: TRBV27; size: -; CDR3: CASSSRGSYNEQFF; DNA: TGTGCCAGCAGTTCCAGGGGGTCGTACAATGAGCAGTTCTTC
J: TRBJ2-7; D: -; V: TRBV18; size: -; CDR3: CASGPLGDEQYF; DNA: TGTGCCAGCGGGCCGCTGGGTGACGAGCAGTACTTC
J: TRBJ2-7; D: -; V: TRBV23-1; size: -; CDR3: CASSRGRVYYEQYF; DNA: TGCGCCAGCAGTAGGGGGAGAGTCTACTACGAGCAGTACTTC
J: TRBJ2-7; D: TRBD1; V: TRBV19; size: few; CDR3: CASTYGQGYEQYF; DNA: TGTGCCAGTACCTACGGACAGGGCTACGAGCAGTACTTC
J: TRBJ2-4; D: -; V: TRBV7-2; size: -; CDR3: CASSPGLHKNIQYF; DNA: TGTGCCAGCAGCCCGGGACTGCACAAAAACATTCAGTACTTC
J: TRBJ2-6; D: -; V: TRBV9; size: -; CDR3: CASSDRSSGANVLTF; DNA: TGTGCCAGCAGCGACCGGAGCTCTGGGGCCAACGTCCTGACTTTC
J: TRBJ2-3; D: -; V: TRBV7-6; size: -; CDR3: CASSPRTDTQYF; DNA: TGTGCCAGCAGCCCTCGCACAGATACGCAGTATTTT